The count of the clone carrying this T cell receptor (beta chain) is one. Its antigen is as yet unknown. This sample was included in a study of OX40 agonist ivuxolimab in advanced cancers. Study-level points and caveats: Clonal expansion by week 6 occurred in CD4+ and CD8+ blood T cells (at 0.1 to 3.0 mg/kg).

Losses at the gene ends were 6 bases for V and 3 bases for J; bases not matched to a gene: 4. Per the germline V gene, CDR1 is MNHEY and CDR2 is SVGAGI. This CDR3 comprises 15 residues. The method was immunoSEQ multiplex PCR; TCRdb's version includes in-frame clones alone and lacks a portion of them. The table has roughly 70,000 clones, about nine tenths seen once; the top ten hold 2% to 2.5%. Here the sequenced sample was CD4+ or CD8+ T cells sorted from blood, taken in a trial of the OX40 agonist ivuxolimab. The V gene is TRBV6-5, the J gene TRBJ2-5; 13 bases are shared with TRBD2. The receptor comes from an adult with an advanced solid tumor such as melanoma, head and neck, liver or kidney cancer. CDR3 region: CASSRLAGGKETQYF. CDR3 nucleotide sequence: TGTGCCAGCAGCCGACTAGCGGGGGGCAAAGAGACCCAGTACTTC.